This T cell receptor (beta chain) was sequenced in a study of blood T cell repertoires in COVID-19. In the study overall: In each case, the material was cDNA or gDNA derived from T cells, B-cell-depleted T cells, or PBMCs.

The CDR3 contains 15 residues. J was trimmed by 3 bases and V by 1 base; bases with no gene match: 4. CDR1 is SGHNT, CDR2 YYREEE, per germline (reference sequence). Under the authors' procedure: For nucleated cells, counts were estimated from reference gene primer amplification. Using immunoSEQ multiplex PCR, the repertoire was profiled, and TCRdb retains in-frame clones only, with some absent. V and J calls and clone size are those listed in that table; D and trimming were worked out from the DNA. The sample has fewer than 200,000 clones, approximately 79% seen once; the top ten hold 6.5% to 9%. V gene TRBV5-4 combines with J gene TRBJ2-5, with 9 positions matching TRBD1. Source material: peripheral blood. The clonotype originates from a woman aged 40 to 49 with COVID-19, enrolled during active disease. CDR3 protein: CASSLRTGVEETQYF. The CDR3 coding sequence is TGTGCCAGCAGCTTGCGGACAGGGGTTGAAGAGACCCAGTACTTC.